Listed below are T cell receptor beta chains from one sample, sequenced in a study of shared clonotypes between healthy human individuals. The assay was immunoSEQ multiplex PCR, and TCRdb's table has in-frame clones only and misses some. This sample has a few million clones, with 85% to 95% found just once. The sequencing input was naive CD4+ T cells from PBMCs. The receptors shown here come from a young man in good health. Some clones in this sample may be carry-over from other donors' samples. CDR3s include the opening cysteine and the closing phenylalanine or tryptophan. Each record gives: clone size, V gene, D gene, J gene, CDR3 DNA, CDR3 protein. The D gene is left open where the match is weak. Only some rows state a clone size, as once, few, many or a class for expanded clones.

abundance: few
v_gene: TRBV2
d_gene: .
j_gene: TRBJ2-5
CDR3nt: TGTGCCAGCAAAACACAAGAGACCCAGTACTTC
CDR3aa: CASKTQETQYF

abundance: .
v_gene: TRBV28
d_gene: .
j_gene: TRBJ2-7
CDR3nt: TGTGCCAGCAGTTTCCCCCTCGGCCTGACTAGGTACGAGCAGTACTTC
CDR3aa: CASSFPLGLTRYEQYF

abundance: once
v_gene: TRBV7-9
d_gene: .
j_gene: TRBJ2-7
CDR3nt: TGTGCCAGCGACCCTAGGGACCTGCACTCCTACGAGCAGTACTTC
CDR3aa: CASDPRDLHSYEQYF

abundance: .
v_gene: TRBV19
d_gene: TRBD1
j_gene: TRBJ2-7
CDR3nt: TGTGCCAGTAGTCCCCGACAGGGCTCCTACGAGCAGTACTTC
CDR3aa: CASSPRQGSYEQYF

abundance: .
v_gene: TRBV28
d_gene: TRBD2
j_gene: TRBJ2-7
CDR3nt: TGTGCCAGCAGTCCAGCCTCGACTAGCGGCTCCTACGAGCAGTACTTC
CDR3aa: CASSPASTSGSYEQYF

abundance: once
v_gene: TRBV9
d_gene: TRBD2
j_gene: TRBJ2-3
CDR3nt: TGTGCCAGCAGCGTAGGAAGCGGGATTGGGTCAGATACGCAGTATTTT
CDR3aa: CASSVGSGIGSDTQYF

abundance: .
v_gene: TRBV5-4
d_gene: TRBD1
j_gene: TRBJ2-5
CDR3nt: TGTGCCAGCAGCTTGAACAGGGGCCTCCAAGAGACCCAGTACTTC
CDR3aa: CASSLNRGLQETQYF

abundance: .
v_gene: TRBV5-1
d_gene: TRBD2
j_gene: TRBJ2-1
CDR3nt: TGCGCCAGCAGCTTGGCTAGCGGGAGCTCCTACAATGAGCAGTTCTTC
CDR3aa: CASSLASGSSYNEQFF

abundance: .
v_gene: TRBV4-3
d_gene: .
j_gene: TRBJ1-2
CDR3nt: TGCGCCAGCAGCCAACAAAGGGGAGGGCGCGGCTATGGCTACACCTTC
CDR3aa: CASSQQRGGRGYGYTF

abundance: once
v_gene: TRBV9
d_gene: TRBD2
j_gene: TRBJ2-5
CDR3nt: TGTGCCAGCAGGCGGGGGGACGACCAAGAGACCCAGTACTTC
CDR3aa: CASRRGDDQETQYF

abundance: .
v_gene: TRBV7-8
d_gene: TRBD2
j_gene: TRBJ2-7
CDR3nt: TGTGCCAGCAGCCTTAGCGGGAGAGGTCCCTACGAGCAGTACTTC
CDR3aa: CASSLSGRGPYEQYF

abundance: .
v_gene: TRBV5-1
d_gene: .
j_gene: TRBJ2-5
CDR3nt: TGCGCCAGCAGCTTGGGTAGGCCCCAAGAGACCCAGTACTTC
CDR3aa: CASSLGRPQETQYF

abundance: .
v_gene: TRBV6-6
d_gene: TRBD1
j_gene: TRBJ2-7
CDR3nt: TGTGCCAGCAGTTACGCGGGACAGGTAGCCGAGCAGTACTTC
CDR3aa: CASSYAGQVAEQYF

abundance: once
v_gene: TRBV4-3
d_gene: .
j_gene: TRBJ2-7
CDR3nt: TGCGCCAGCAGCGTACTCACCCCGGTAGAGGGGCCATACGAGCAGTACTTC
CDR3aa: CASSVLTPVEGPYEQYF

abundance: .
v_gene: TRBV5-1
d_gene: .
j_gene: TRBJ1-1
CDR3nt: TGCGCCAGCAGCCCCAGGGCGGGGAATGAAGCTTTCTTT
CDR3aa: CASSPRAGNEAFF

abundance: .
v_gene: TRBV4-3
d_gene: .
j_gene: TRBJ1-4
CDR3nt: TGCGCCAGCAGCCAAGATCGGCTCCGACCCGCGTCTACTAATGAAAAACTGTTTTTT
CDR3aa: CASSQDRLRPASTNEKLFF

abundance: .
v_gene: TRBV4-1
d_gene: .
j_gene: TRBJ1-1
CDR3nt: TGCGCCAGCAGCCAAGATCGGATCGCCCCAATCCCCCGGGACACTGAAGCTTTCTTT
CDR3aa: CASSQDRIAPIPRDTEAFF

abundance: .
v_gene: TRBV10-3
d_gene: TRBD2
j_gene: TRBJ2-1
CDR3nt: TGTGCCATCTCGGGGACTAGCGGTTATCTCCGAACCTACAATGAGCAGTTCTTC
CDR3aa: CAISGTSGYLRTYNEQFF

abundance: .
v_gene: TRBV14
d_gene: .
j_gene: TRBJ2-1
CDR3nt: TGTGCCAGCAGCCTCAGCCTTTACAATGAGCAGTTCTTC
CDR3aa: CASSLSLYNEQFF

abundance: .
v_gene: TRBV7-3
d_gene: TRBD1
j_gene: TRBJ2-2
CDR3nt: TGTGCCAGCAGCAGACAGGGGGTAATCGGGGAGCTGTTTTTT
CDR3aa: CASSRQGVIGELFF

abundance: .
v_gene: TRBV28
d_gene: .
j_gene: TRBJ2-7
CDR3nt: TGTGCCAGCAGTTTATCTGCGGGACATCAATCTTACGAGCAGTACTTC
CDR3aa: CASSLSAGHQSYEQYF

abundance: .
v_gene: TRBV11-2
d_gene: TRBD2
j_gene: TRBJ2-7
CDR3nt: TGTGCCAGCAGGCCTGTCTCGGGAGGTCTCTCCTACGAGCAGTACTTC
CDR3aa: CASRPVSGGLSYEQYF

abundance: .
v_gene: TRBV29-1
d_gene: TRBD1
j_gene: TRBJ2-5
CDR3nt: TGCAGCGGTACCACTGGGGCAGGGGGCCAAGAGACCCAGTACTTC
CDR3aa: CSGTTGAGGQETQYF

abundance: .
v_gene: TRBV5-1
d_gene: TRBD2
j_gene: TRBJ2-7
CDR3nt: TGCGCCAGCAGCCCCTGGGGGGGACTAACCTACGAGCAGTACTTC
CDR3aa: CASSPWGGLTYEQYF

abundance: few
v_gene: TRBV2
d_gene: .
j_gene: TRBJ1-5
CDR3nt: TGTGCCAGCAGTGATGGGGGTTGGGGCGGTGAGAATCAGCCCCAGCATTTT
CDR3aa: CASSDGGWGGENQPQHF

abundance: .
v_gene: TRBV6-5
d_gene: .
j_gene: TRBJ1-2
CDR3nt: TGTGCCAGCACGCGTGAAGGGGCCGTAAACTATGGCTACACCTTC
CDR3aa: CASTREGAVNYGYTF

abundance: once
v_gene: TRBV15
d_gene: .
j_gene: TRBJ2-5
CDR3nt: TGTGCCACCAGCAGAGGGGACCCCCGAGAGACCCAGTACTTC
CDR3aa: CATSRGDPRETQYF

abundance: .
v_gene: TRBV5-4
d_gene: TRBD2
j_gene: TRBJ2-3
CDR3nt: TGTGCCAGCAGCTTAGCGGGAGTGGCAGATACGCAGTATTTT
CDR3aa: CASSLAGVADTQYF

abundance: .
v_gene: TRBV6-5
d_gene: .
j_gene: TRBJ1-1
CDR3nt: TGTGCCAGCAGTTACGGGGGAAGCACTGAAGCTTTCTTT
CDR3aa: CASSYGGSTEAFF

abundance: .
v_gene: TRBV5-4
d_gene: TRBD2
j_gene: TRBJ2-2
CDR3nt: TGTGCCAGCAGCCCAGGAGTAGCGGGATACACCGGGGAGCTGTTTTTT
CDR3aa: CASSPGVAGYTGELFF

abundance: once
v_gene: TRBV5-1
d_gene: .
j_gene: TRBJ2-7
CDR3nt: TGCGCCAGCAGCTTGGATCCGGGGCAGGGAGCCTACGAGCAGTACTTC
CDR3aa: CASSLDPGQGAYEQYF

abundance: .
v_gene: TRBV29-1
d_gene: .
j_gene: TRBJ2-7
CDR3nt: TGCAGCGTAGCAGAGAAGGGCCTCAACGAGCAGTACTTC
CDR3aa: CSVAEKGLNEQYF

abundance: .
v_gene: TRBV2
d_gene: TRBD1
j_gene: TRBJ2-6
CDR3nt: TGTGCCAGTTACCGGGACAGAGGCGCTGGGGCCAACGTCCTGACTTTC
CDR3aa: CASYRDRGAGANVLTF

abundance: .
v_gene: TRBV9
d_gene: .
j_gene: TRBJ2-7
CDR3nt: TGTGCCAGCAGCGTAGGAGGGAGGGGGGCAGTCTACGAGCAGTACTTC
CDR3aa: CASSVGGRGAVYEQYF

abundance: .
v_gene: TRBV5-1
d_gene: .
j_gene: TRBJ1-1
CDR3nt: TGCGCCAGCAGCTTCCTGGGGGGGAACACTGAAGCTTTCTTT
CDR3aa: CASSFLGGNTEAFF